This passage covers 10 T cell receptor beta chains from one sample sequenced in a study of cytomegalovirus exposure and HLA in healthy donors. Researchers ran the PCR with 60 Vbeta and 13 Jbeta primers. TCRdb keeps only in-frame clones here, not all; method: immunoSEQ multiplex PCR. The repertoire holds about 150,000 clones, with 64% as singletons. Sequencing was done on a sample of PBMCs. These receptor sequences come from a woman in her forties in good health and CMV-seronegative.

The chain links TRBV28 to TRBJ2-5; TRBD1 matches 9 bases. V was pared by 5 bases and J by 5 bases, with 15 bases of the junction left unmatched. This CDR3 contains 17 residues. From germline, CDR1 is MDHEN and CDR2 SYDVKM. Here the CDR3 reads CASSAGQGQRREETQYF. The CDR3 bases are TGTGCCAGCAGTGCCGGACAGGGGCAAAGAAGAGAGGAGACCCAGTACTTC.

This clone came up a few times. The chain carries TRBV5-1 and TRBJ2-7; 9 bases fit TRBD1. CDR1 and CDR2 (germline): SGHRS, YFSETQ. This CDR3 comprises 17 residues. The J segment lost 5 bases and the V segment lost 0 bases, leaving 12 bases of the junction unmatched. CDR3: CASSLGRTGGAKDEQYF. CDR3 DNA sequence: TGCGCCAGCAGCTTGGGAAGAACAGGGGGCGCGAAAGACGAGCAGTACTTC.

The V call is TRBV4-3, the J call TRBJ1-1; TRBD1 matches at 10 bases. Germline V gives CDR1 LGHNA, CDR2 YSLEER. The CDR3 is 14 amino acids. The V and J ends lost 4 bases and 4 bases, in that order; junction bases with no gene match: 3. CDR3 loop: CASSRDRGVTEAFF. The CDR3 DNA follows: TGCGCCAGCAGCCGGGACAGGGGAGTCACTGAAGCTTTCTTT.

The chain carries TRBV6-5 and TRBJ1-2, with 7 bases fitting TRBD1. Unmatched junction bases numbered 3, after V lost 0 bases and J lost 5 bases. Germline CDR1 MNHEY, CDR2 SVGAGI. This CDR3 comprises 14 residues. The DNA of the CDR3 is TGTGCCAGCAGTTACTCGGCAGGGGGGTATGGCTACACCTTC. Its translation: CASSYSAGGYGYTF.

This chain's CDR3 is CASSEAHQGNQPQHF. The CDR3 coding sequence is TGTGCCAGCAGTGAAGCGCACCAGGGTAATCAGCCCCAGCATTTT. The V and J genes are TRBV2 and TRBJ1-5; TRBD1 is a possible D gene (5 bases). In germline, CDR1 is SNHLY, CDR2 FYNNEI. Trimming stripped 0 bases from V and 4 bases from J, with 10 bases between. The CDR3 spans 15 residues.

This clone occurred a few times. The rearrangement links TRBV6-6 to TRBJ1-4; 9 bases fit TRBD1. The V gene end was trimmed by 2 bases and the J gene end by 10 bases; junction bases not matched to a gene: 5. The CDR3 consists of 14 residues. Germline loops: CDR1 MNHNY, CDR2 SVGAGI (reference sequence). The CDR3 loop is CASSYTDRGAKLFF. In DNA form, the CDR3 reads TGTGCCAGCAGTTACACGGACAGGGGCGCAAAACTGTTTTTT.

The V and J genes are TRBV6-4 and TRBJ1-4, with a tentative D call TRBD1 (6 bases). The CDR3 loop spans 17 amino acids. Looked up from germline, CDR1 is MRHNA and CDR2 is SNTAGT. The V end was cut by 5 bases, the J end by 4 bases, with 20 bases between. In DNA, the CDR3 is TGTGCCAGCAGTTATACAGTGGGTGGGGGCCGTAATGAAAAACTGTTTTTT. Its protein is CASSYTVGGGRNEKLFF.

A few counts support this clone. This rearrangement joins TRBV5-4 to TRBJ1-2; the match to TRBD1 covers 10 bases. The V gene end was trimmed by 0 bases and the J gene end by 6 bases; junction bases not matched to a gene: 8. The CDR3 is 16 residues long. Germline V gene lookup returns CDR1 SGHNT and CDR2 YYREEE (reference sequence). The CDR3 DNA reads as TGTGCCAGCAGCTTGGGACAGGGGGCCAACCAACATGGCTACACCTTC. It encodes CASSLGQGANQHGYTF. The full variable domain, completed using reference TRBV5-4 and TRBJ1-2, is ETGVTQSPTHLIKTRGQQVTLRCSSQSGHNTVSWYQQALGQGPQFIFQYYREEENGRGNFPPRFSGLQFPNYSSELNVNALELDDSALYLCASSLGQGANQHGYTFGSGTRLTVV.

The chain uses TRBV29-1 and TRBJ1-1; weak D call: TRBD1 (6 bases). CDR3 length: 11 amino acids. V was clipped by 7 bases and J by 1 base, with 7 bases between them. Germline CDR1 is SQVTM and CDR2 is ANQGSEA. The CDR3 DNA follows: TGCAGCGGGGGACAGAACACTGAAGCTTTCTTT. Amino acids: CSGGQNTEAFF.

The chain has TRBV5-4 and TRBJ2-5; 8 bases map to TRBD1. Germline V gives CDR1 SGHNT, CDR2 YYREEE (reference sequence). The J segment lost 1 base and the V segment lost 4 bases, leaving 9 bases of the junction unmatched. The CDR3 runs to 16 residues. In DNA, the CDR3 is TGTGCCAGCAGCCCGGACAGGGTTTTATCCCAAGAGACCCAGTACTTC. Translating gives CASSPDRVLSQETQYF. The full variable domain, in which reference TRBV5-4 and TRBJ2-5 provide the parts outside the CDR3, is ETGVTQSPTHLIKTRGQQVTLRCSSQSGHNTVSWYQQALGQGPQFIFQYYREEENGRGNFPPRFSGLQFPNYSSELNVNALELDDSALYLCASSPDRVLSQETQYFGPGTRLLVL.